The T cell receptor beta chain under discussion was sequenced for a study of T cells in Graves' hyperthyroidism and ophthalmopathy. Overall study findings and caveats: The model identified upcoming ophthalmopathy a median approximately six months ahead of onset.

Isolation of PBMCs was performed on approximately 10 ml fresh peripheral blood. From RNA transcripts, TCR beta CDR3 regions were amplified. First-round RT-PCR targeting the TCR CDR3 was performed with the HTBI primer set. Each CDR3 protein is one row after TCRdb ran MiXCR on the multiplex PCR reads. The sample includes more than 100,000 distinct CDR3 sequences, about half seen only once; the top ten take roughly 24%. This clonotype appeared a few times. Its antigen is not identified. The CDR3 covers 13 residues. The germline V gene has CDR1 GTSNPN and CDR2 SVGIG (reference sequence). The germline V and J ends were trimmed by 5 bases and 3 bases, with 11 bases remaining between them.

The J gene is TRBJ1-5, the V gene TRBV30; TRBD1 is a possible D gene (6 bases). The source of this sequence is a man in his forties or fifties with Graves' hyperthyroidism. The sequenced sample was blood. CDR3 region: CAWADSFNQPQHF. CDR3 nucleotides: TGTGCCTGGGCGGACAGCTTCAATCAGCCCCAGCATTTT.